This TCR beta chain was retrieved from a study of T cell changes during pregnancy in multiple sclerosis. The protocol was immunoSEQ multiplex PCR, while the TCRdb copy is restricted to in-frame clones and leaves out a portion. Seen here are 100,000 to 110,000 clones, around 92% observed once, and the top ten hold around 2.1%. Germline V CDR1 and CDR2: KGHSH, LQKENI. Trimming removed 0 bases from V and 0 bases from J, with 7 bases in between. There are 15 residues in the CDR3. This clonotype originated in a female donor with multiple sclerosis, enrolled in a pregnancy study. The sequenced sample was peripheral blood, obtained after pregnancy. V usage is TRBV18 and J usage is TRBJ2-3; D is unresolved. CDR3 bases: TGTGCCAGCTCACCACCGATGCGTAGCACAGATACGCAGTATTTT. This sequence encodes CASSPPMRSTDTQYF.